One and the same sample provided the 9 T cell receptor beta chains below, sequenced in a study of T cell repertoires in cytomegalovirus infection. TCRdb re-derived calls from the reads in MiXCR, one entry per CDR3 protein. The sample shows about 360,000 distinct CDR3 sequences, 15% to 20% of them seen only once. Material: PBMCs. The receptors here all came from a human donor in good health (CMV status not recorded). Some clones in this sample may be carry-over from other donors' samples.

This rearrangement joins TRBV19 to TRBJ1-5; tentatively, D is TRBD1 (6 bases). Trimming took off 1 base at V and 1 base at J, with 11 bases between the two ends. CDR1 is LNHDA, CDR2 SQIVND, per germline (reference sequence). This CDR3 spans 16 amino acids. The CDR3 loop is CASSIGLQGSNQPQHF. The CDR3 DNA is TGTGCCAGTAGTATAGGCCTACAGGGAAGCAATCAGCCCCAGCATTTT.

This sequence joins TRBV7-9 and TRBJ2-3, with 10 nucleotides matching TRBD2. V shed 5 bases and J 4 bases; nucleotides not matched to a gene: 9. The CDR3 covers 16 residues. Germline lookup yields CDR1 SEHNR and CDR2 FQNEAQ (reference sequence). The CDR3 DNA reads TGTGCCAGCAGCCCACGAACTAGCGGGGCCCCAGATACGCAGTATTTT. Its protein product is CASSPRTSGAPDTQYF. Full variable domain (remainder filled in from reference TRBV7-9 and TRBJ2-3): DTGVSQNPRHKITKRGQNVTFRCDPISEHNRLYWYRQTLGQGPEFLTYFQNEAQLEKSRLLSDRFSAERPKGSFSTLEIQRTEQGDSAMYLCASSPRTSGAPDTQYFGPGTRLTVL.

The CDR3 sequence is CASSPEGALEQYF. In DNA form, the CDR3 reads TGTGCCAGCAGCCCCGAGGGGGCTTTAGAGCAGTACTTC. The gene calls are TRBV7-2 and TRBJ2-7, with 7 bases fitting TRBD1. CDR1 and CDR2 from the germline V gene are SGHTA and FQGNSA. CDR3 size: 13 residues. Trimming removed 5 bases from V and 7 bases from J; junction bases left unmatched: 8.

This clonotype appeared many times. The chain joins TRBV7-8 to TRBJ2-2, with D possibly TRBD1 on 6 matching bases. From germline, CDR1 is SGHVS and CDR2 FQNEAQ. V was pared by 5 bases and J by 4 bases, with 14 bases between. This CDR3 is 15 amino acids long. CDR3 region: CASSANRAGTGELFF. The CDR3 DNA sequence: TGTGCCAGCAGCGCGAACAGGGCCGGCACCGGGGAGCTGTTTTTT.

In this sample, this clonotype turned up a few times. J is TRBJ2-5 and V is TRBV12-3 or TRBV12-4; a possible D gene is TRBD2 (7 bases). The CDR3 has 16 residues. V gave up 5 bases and J gave up 4 bases, with 20 bases separating them. CDR3 sequence: CASSPRGGAVGETQYF. The DNA of the CDR3 is TGTGCCAGCAGTCCGAGGGGGGGGGCGGTGGGAGAGACCCAGTACTTC.

Many counts were recorded for this clonotype. The chain has TRBV7-9 and TRBJ2-7; 9 nucleotides agree with TRBD1. This CDR3 is built from 14 residues. V lost 5 bases, J lost 3 bases, and 5 bases stayed unmatched. Germline V gene data show CDR1 as SEHNR and CDR2 as FQNEAQ (reference sequence). In DNA, the CDR3 is TGTGCCAGCAGCACAGGACAGGGGTACTACGAGCAGTACTTC. It codes for CASSTGQGYYEQYF.

V usage is TRBV28 and J usage is TRBJ2-5; 11 nucleotides agree with TRBD2. CDR1 and CDR2 (germline): MDHEN, SYDVKM. Trimming removed 1 base from V and 5 bases from J; junction bases left unmatched: 3. The CDR3 sequence is 15 residues long. Written as DNA, the CDR3 is TGTGCCAGCAGTTTATCTAGCGGGGGGAGGGAGACCCAGTACTTC. This encodes CASSLSSGGRETQYF.

This clonotype turned up a few times. V usage is TRBV29-1 and J usage is TRBJ1-2, with D maybe TRBD1 (5 bases). V was trimmed by 0 bases and J by 7 bases, leaving 18 bases between them. This CDR3 spans 15 amino acids. CDR1 and CDR2 from the germline V gene are SQVTM and ANQGSEA. Here the CDR3 reads CSVEDGSGGGVGYTF. The CDR3 nucleotides are TGCAGCGTTGAAGATGGCAGCGGAGGAGGGGTTGGCTACACCTTC.

This clonotype has a count of ten or more. This chain joins TRBV6-1 and TRBJ2-7; D gene uncertain. The CDR3 covers 13 residues. Germline assignment: CDR1 MNHNS and CDR2 SASEGT. Trimming pared 7 bases from V and 9 bases from J, leaving 19 bases between. The CDR3 spells CASTSIVAVLQYF. The CDR3 coding sequence is TGTGCCAGCACCTCCATTGTGGCAGTCCTGCAGTACTTC.